A selection of T cell receptor beta chains follows, all from one sample in a study of cytomegalovirus exposure and HLA in healthy donors. The table came from immunoSEQ multiplex PCR; TCRdb's copy has only in-frame clones and leaves some out. The sample contains 150,000 or so clones, around 77% of which appear only once. The sequenced sample was PBMCs. Every receptor here comes from a woman aged 30 to 39 in good health and CMV-seronegative. Both conserved end residues are part of each CDR3. The D gene is left open where the match is weak. The listing skips clone size in some rows; elsewhere it reads once, few, many or a size class.

CDR3 DNA: TGTGCCAGTAGTATTAGAGGTGGCCAGCCAATACTTGACTATGGCTACACCTTC
CDR3 protein: CASSIRGGQPILDYGYTF
CDR3 length: 18
J gene: TRBJ1-2
D gene: .
clone size: once
V gene: TRBV19

CDR3 DNA: TGTGCCAGCAGTGACGGGAGTCGGGCCAAAAACATTCAGTACTTC
CDR3 protein: CASSDGSRAKNIQYF
CDR3 length: 15
J gene: TRBJ2-4
D gene: .
clone size: .
V gene: TRBV6-1

CDR3 DNA: TGTGCCAGCAGTCTTCCGAACACTGAAGCTTTCTTT
CDR3 protein: CASSLPNTEAFF
CDR3 length: 12
J gene: TRBJ1-1
D gene: .
clone size: .
V gene: TRBV6-6

CDR3 DNA: TGTGCCAGCTCACCGGTACTAGCGGGAGAATTATACTTC
CDR3 protein: CASSPVLAGELYF
CDR3 length: 13
J gene: TRBJ2-7
D gene: TRBD2
clone size: .
V gene: TRBV18

CDR3 DNA: TGTGCCAGCAGCCAAGTCCCGACAGGGCAGTACTTC
CDR3 protein: CASSQVPTGQYF
CDR3 length: 12
J gene: TRBJ2-7
D gene: .
clone size: .
V gene: TRBV14

CDR3 DNA: TGTGCCAGCGGTCCGGGGATTTCCTACGAGCAGTACTTC
CDR3 protein: CASGPGISYEQYF
CDR3 length: 13
J gene: TRBJ2-7
D gene: .
clone size: few
V gene: TRBV19

CDR3 DNA: TGCGCCAGCAGCTTTGAAGCTAGCGCAGATACGCAGTATTTT
CDR3 protein: CASSFEASADTQYF
CDR3 length: 14
J gene: TRBJ2-3
D gene: .
clone size: .
V gene: TRBV5-1

CDR3 DNA: TGTGCCAGTGCTACAGGGGATCGTTGGCCCCAGCATTTT
CDR3 protein: CASATGDRWPQHF
CDR3 length: 13
J gene: TRBJ1-5
D gene: TRBD1
clone size: .
V gene: TRBV2

CDR3 DNA: TGTGCCAGCTCACCTGGACTAGCGGGAGACTACGAGCAGTACTTC
CDR3 protein: CASSPGLAGDYEQYF
CDR3 length: 15
J gene: TRBJ2-7
D gene: TRBD2
clone size: .
V gene: TRBV18

CDR3 DNA: TGTGCCAGCACCAGTGGGGCTCACACTGAAGCTTTCTTT
CDR3 protein: CASTSGAHTEAFF
CDR3 length: 13
J gene: TRBJ1-1
D gene: .
clone size: .
V gene: TRBV5-6